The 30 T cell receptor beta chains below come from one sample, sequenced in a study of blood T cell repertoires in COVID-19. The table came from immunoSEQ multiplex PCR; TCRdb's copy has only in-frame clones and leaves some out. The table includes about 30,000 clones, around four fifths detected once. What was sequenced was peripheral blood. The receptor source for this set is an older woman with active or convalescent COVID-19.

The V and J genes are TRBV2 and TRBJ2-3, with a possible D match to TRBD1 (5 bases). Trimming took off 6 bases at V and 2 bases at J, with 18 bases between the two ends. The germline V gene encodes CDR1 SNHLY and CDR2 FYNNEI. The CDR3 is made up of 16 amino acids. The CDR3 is CASSHKGARDTDTQYF. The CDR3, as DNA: TGTGCCAGCAGCCACAAAGGGGCCAGAGACACAGATACGCAGTATTTT.

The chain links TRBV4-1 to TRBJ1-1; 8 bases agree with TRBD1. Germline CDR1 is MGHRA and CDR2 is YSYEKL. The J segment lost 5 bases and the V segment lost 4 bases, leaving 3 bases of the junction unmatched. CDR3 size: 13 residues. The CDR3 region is CASSLTGGTEAFF. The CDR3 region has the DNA TGCGCCAGCAGCCTTACAGGGGGGACTGAAGCTTTCTTT.

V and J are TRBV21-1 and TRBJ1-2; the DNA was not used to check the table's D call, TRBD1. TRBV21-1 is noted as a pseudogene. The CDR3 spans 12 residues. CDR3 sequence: CASTQQGYGYTF. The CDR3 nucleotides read TGTGCCAGCACCCAACAGGGTTATGGCTACACCTTC.

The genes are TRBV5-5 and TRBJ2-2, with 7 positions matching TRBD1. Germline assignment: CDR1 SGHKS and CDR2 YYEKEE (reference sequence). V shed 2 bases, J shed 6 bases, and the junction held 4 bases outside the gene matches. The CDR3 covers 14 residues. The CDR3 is CASSLDRVAGELFF. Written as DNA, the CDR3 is TGTGCCAGCAGCTTAGACAGGGTTGCCGGGGAGCTGTTTTTT. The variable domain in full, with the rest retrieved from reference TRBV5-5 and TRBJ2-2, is DAGVTQSPTHLIKTRGQQVTLRCSPISGHKSVSWYQQVLGQGPQFIFQYYEKEERGRGNFPDRFSARQFPNYSSELNVNALLLGDSALYLCASSLDRVAGELFFGEGSRLTVL.

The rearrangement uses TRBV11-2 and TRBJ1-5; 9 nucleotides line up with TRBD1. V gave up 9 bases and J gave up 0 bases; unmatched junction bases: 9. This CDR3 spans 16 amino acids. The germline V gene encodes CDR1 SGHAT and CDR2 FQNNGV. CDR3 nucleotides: TGTGCCAGTAGGAAAGGGACAGGGTTTAGCAATCAGCCCCAGCATTTT. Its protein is CASRKGTGFSNQPQHF. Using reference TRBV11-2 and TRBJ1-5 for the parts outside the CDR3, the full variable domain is EAGVAQSPRYKIIEKRQSVAFWCNPISGHATLYWYQQILGQGPKLLIQFQNNGVVDDSQLPKDRFSAERLKGVDSTLKIQPAKLEDSAVYLCASRKGTGFSNQPQHFGDGTRLSIL.

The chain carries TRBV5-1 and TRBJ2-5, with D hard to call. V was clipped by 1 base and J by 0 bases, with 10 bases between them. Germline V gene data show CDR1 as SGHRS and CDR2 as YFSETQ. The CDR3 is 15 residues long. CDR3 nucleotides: TGCGCCAGCAGCTTGCAAGGCAGGAACCAAGAGACCCAGTACTTC. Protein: CASSLQGRNQETQYF.

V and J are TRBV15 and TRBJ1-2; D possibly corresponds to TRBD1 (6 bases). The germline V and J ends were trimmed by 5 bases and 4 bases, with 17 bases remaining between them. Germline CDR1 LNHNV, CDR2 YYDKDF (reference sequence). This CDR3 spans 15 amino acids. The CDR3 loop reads CATSLTAGARYGYTF. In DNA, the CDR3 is TGTGCCACCAGCCTAACTGCAGGGGCCCGCTATGGCTACACCTTC.

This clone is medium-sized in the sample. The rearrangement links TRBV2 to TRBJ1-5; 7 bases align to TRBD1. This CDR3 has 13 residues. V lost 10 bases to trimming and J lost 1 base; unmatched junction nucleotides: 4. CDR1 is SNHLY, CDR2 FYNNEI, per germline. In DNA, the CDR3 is TGTGCCACCCAACAGGGGAGCAATCAGCCCCAGCATTTT. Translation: CATQQGSNQPQHF.

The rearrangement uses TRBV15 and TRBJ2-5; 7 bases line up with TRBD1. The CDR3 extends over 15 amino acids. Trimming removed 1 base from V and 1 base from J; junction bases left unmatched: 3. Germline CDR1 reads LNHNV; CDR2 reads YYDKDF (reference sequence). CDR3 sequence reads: CATSRGTGAQETQYF. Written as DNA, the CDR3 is TGTGCCACCAGCAGAGGAACAGGGGCCCAAGAGACCCAGTACTTC.

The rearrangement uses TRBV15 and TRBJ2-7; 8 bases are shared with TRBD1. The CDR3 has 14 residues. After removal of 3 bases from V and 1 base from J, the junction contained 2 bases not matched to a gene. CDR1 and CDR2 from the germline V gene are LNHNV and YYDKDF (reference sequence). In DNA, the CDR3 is TGTGCCACCAGCAGGGACAGGGTTTCCTACGAGCAGTACTTC. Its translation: CATSRDRVSYEQYF. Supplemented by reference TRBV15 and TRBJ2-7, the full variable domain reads DAMVIQNPRYQVTQFGKPVTLSCSQTLNHNVMYWYQQKSSQAPKLLFHYYDKDFNNEADTPDNFQSRRPNTSFCFLDIRSPGLGDTAMYLCATSRDRVSYEQYFGPGTRLTVT.

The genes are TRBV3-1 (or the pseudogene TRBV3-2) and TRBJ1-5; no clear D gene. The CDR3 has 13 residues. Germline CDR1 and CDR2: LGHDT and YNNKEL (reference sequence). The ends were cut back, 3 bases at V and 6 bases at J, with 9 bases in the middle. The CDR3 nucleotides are TGTGCCAGCAGCCAGGGTGGAGCTCAGCCCCAGCATTTT. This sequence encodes CASSQGGAQPQHF.

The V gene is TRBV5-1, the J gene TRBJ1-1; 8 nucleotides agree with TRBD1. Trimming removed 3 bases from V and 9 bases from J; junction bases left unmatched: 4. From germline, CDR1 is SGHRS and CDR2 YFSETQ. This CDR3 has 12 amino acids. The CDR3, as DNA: TGCGCCAGCAGCTATGGACAGGGTAAAGCTTTCTTT. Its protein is CASSYGQGKAFF.

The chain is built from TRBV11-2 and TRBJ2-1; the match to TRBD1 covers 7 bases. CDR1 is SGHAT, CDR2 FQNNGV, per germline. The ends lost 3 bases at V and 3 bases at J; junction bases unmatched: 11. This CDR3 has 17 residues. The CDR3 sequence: CASSLPLTGVNYNEQFF. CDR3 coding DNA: TGTGCCAGCAGCTTGCCTCTCACAGGGGTGAACTACAATGAGCAGTTCTTC.

The CDR3 region has the DNA TGTGCCAGTAGTATCATCCCAGGGGCCCAGTACTTC. Translated: CASSIIPGAQYF. The chain couples TRBV19 to TRBJ2-5; possible D gene TRBD1, 6 bases. The CDR3 is 12 residues long. Trimming removed 3 bases from V and 9 bases from J, with 11 bases in between. Germline V gene data show CDR1 as LNHDA and CDR2 as SQIVND (reference sequence).

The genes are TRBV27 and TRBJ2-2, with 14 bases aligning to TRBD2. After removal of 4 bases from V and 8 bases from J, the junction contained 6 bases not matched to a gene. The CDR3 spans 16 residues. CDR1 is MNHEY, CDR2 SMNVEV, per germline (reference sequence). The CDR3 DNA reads TGTGCCAGCAGTTCGAGACTAGCGGGAGGGCTGGGGGAGCTGTTTTTT. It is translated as CASSSRLAGGLGELFF.

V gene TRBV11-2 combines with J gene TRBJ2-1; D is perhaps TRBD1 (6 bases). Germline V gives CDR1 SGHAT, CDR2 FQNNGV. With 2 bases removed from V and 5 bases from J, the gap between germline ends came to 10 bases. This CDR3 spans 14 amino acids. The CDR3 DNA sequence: TGTGCCAGCAGCTTAACAGGGTTAAACAATGAGCAGTTCTTC. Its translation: CASSLTGLNNEQFF.

The CDR3 loop is CASSQTDRGHATNEKLFF. CDR3 nucleotide sequence: TGTGCCAGCAGCCAGACGGACAGGGGGCATGCAACTAATGAAAAACTGTTTTTT. The chain links TRBV7-8 to TRBJ1-4, with TRBD1 matching over 11 bases. CDR1 and CDR2 from the germline V gene are SGHVS and FQNEAQ. V gave up 5 bases and J gave up 0 bases; unmatched junction bases: 8. The CDR3 consists of 18 residues.

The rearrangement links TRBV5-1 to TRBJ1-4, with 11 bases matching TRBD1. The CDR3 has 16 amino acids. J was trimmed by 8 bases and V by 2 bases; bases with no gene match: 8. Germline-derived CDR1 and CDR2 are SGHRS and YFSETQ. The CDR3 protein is CASSFGPGQGVEKLFF. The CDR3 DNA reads TGCGCCAGCAGCTTTGGGCCGGGACAGGGGGTCGAAAAACTGTTTTTT.

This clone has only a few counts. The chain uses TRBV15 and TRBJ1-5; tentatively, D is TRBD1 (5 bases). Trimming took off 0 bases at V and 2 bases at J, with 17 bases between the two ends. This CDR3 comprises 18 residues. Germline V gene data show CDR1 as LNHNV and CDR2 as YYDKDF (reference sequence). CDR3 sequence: CATSRELVRGEGNQPQHF. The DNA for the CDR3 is TGTGCCACCAGCAGAGAACTGGTTAGGGGTGAGGGCAATCAGCCCCAGCATTTT.

In DNA, the CDR3 is TGTGCCAGCAGCCAAAGTTCCGGGGCGGGACGGAGGTCCTACAATGAGCAGTTCTTC. Its protein product is CASSQSSGAGRRSYNEQFF. This chain uses TRBV7-2 with TRBJ2-1, with a weak D call TRBD2 (6 bases). Trimming left V 5 bases short and J 1 base short, with 24 bases between. The CDR3 is made up of 19 amino acids. In germline, CDR1 is SGHTA, CDR2 FQGNSA. The whole variable domain, remainder taken from reference TRBV7-2 and TRBJ2-1, is GAGVSQSPSNKVTEKGKDVELRCDPISGHTALYWYRQSLGQGLEFLIYFQGNSAPDKSGLPSDRFSAERTGGSVSTLTIQRTQQEDSAVYLCASSQSSGAGRRSYNEQFFGPGTRLTVL.

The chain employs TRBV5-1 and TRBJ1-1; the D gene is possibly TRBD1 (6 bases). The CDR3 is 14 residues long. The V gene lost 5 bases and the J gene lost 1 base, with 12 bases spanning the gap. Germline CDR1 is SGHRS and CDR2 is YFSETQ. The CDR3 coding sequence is TGCGCCAGCAGACCCTGGACAGCGAACACTGAAGCTTTCTTT. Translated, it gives CASRPWTANTEAFF.

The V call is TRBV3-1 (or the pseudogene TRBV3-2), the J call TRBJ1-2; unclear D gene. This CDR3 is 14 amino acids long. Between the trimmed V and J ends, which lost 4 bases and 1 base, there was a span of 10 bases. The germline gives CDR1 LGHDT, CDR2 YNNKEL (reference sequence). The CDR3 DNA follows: TGTGCCAGCAGCCTACCGGGATTTAACTATGGCTACACCTTC. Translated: CASSLPGFNYGYTF.

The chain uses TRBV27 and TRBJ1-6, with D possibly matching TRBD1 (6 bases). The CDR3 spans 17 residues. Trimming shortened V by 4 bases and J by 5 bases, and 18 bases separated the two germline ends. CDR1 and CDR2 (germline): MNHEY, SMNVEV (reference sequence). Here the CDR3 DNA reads TGTGCCAGCAGTTCCCACGGGGGGCCAAATAATAATTCACCCCTCCACTTT. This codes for CASSSHGGPNNNSPLHF.

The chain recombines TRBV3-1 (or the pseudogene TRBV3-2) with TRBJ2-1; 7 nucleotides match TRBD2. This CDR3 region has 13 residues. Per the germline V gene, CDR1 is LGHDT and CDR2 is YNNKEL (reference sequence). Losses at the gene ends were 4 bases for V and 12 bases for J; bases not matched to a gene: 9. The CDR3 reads CASSPGTTFGQFF. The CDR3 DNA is TGTGCCAGCAGCCCAGGGACTACTTTTGGGCAGTTCTTC.

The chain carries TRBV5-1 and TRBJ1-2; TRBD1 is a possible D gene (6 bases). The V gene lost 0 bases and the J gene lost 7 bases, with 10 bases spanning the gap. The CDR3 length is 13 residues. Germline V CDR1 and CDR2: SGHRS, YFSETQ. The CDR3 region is CASSLVGTSGYTF. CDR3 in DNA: TGCGCCAGCAGCTTGGTCGGGACATCTGGCTACACCTTC.

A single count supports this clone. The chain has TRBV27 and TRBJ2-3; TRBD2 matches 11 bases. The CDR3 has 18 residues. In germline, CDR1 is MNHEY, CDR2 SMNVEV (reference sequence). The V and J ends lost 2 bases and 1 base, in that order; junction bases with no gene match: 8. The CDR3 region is CASSLQRLAGGGTDTQYF. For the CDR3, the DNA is TGTGCCAGCAGTTTACAACGCCTAGCGGGAGGTGGCACAGATACGCAGTATTTT.

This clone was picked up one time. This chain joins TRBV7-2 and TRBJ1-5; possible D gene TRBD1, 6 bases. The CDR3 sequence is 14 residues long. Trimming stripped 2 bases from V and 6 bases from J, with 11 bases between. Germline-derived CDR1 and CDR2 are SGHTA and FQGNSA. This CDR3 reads CASSLKGDGQPQHF. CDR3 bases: TGTGCCAGCAGCTTAAAGGGGGATGGTCAGCCCCAGCATTTT. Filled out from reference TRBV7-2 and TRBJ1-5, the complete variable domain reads GAGVSQSPSNKVTEKGKDVELRCDPISGHTALYWYRQSLGQGLEFLIYFQGNSAPDKSGLPSDRFSAERTGGSVSTLTIQRTQQEDSAVYLCASSLKGDGQPQHFGDGTRLSIL.

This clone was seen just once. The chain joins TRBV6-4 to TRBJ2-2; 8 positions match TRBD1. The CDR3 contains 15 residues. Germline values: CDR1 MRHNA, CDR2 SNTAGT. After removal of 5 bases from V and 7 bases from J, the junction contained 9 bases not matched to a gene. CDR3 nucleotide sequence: TGTGCCAGCAGTCAAGAGGACAGGGTAAACGGGGAGCTGTTTTTT. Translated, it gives CASSQEDRVNGELFF.

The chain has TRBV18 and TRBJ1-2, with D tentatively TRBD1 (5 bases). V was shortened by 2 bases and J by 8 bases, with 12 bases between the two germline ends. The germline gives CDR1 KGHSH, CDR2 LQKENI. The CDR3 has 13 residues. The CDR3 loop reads CASSPGGDGGYTF. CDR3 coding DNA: TGTGCCAGCTCACCAGGAGGGGACGGAGGCTACACCTTC.

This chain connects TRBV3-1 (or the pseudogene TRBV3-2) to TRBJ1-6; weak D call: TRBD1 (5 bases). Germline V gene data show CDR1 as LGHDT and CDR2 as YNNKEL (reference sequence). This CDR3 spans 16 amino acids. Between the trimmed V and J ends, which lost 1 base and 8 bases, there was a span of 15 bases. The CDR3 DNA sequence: TGTGCCAGCAGCCAAGTGGTCGGGGGTTCGGATTCACCCCTCCACTTT. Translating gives CASSQVVGGSDSPLHF.